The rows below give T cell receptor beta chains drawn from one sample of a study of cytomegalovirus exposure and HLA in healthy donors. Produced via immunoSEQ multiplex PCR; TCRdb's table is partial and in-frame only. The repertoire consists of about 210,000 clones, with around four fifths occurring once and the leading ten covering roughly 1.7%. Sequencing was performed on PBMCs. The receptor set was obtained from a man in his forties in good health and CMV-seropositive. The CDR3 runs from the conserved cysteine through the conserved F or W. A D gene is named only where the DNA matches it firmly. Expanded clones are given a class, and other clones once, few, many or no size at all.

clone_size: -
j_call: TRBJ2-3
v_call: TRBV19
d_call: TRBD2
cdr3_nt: TGTGCCAGTAGTACCGGGGGGGACACAGATACGCAGTATTTT
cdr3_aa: CASSTGGDTDTQYF

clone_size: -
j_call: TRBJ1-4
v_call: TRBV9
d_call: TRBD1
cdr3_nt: TGTGCCAGCAGCGGTTCCGGGACAGGGGAGGTAAAACTGTTTTTT
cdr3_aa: CASSGSGTGEVKLFF

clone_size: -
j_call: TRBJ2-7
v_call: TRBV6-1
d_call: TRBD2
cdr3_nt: TGTGCCAGCAGTTTGACTAGCGGGAGGTTGCACGAGCAGTACTTC
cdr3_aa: CASSLTSGRLHEQYF

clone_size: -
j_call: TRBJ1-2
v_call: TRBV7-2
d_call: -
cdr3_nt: TGTGCCAGCAGCCTGGAGACAGCTCGTGGCTACACCTTC
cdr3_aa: CASSLETARGYTF

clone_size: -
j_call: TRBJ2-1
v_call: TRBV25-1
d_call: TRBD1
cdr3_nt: TGTGCCAGCACAGCCCGGGACAGGGAAATCGATGAGCAGTTCTTC
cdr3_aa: CASTARDREIDEQFF

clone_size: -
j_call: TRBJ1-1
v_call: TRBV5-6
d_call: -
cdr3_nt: TGTGCCAGCAGCTTGCCGGGCAACACGCGGTCGGGGACTGAAGCTTTCTTT
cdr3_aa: CASSLPGNTRSGTEAFF

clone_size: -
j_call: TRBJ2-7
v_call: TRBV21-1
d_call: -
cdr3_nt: TGTGCCAGCCGAGGCGGGGGGGGTGGCTCCTACGAGCAGTACTTC
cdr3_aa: CASRGGGGGSYEQYF

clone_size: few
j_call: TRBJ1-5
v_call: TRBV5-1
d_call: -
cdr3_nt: TGCGCCAGCAGCTTGGCCGGGGATGGGAGGCAGCCCCAGCATTTT
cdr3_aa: CASSLAGDGRQPQHF

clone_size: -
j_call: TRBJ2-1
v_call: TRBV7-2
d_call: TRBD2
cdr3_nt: TGTGCCAGCAGCCTAATAGCGGGACGAGAGCAGTTCTTC
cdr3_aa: CASSLIAGREQFF

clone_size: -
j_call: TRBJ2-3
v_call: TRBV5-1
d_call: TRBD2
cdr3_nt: TGCGCCAGCAGCTACCTAGCGGGAGCCACAGATACGCAGTATTTT
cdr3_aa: CASSYLAGATDTQYF

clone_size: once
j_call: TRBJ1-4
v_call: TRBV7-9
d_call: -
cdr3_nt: TGTGCCGGAGACAGCCATAATGAAAAACTGTTTTTT
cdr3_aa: CAGDSHNEKLFF

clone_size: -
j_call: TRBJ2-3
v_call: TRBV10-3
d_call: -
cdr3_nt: TGTGCCATCACTCGGGATCTGAGCACAGATACGCAGTATTTT
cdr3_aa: CAITRDLSTDTQYF

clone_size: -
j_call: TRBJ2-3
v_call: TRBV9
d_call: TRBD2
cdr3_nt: TGTGCCAGCAGCGGTAGCGGGAGCCCAGATACGCAGTATTTT
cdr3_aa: CASSGSGSPDTQYF

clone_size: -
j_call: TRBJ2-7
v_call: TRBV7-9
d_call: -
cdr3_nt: TGTGCCAGCAGCCCGGGATTTTCCTACGAGCAGTACTTC
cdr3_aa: CASSPGFSYEQYF

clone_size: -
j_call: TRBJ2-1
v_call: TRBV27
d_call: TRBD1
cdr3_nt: TGTGCCAGCAGTTTATGGCCGATGGGACAGGGGATTAATGAGCAGTTCTTC
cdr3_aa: CASSLWPMGQGINEQFF

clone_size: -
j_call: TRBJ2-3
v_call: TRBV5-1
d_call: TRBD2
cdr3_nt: TGCGCCAGCAGCTTGCGGGAAAGCGGGGCAGATACGCAGTATTTT
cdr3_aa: CASSLRESGADTQYF

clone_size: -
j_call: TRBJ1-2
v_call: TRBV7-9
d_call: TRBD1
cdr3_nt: TGTGCCAGCAGCCCTGGGACAGGGGGCATCCACGGCTACACCTTC
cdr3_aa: CASSPGTGGIHGYTF

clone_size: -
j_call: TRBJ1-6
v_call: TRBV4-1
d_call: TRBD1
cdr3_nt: TGCGCCAGCAGCCGCGACAGGGATTCACCCCTCCACTTT
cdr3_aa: CASSRDRDSPLHF

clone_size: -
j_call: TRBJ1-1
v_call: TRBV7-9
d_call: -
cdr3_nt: TGTGCCAGCAGCTTCCGCGCTACCTCGGGGAACACTGAAGCTTTCTTT
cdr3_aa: CASSFRATSGNTEAFF

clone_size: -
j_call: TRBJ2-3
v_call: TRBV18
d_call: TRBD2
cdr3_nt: TGTGCCAGCTCGCCGACTAGCGGGAGCCCAGATACGCAGTATTTT
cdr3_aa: CASSPTSGSPDTQYF

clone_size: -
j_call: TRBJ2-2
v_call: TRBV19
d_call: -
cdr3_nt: TGTGCCAGTAGCAGGGAAGGGGCTGCCGGGGAGCTGTTTTTT
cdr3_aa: CASSREGAAGELFF

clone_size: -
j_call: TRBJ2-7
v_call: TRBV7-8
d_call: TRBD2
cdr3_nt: TGTGCCAGCAGCCCGACGCGGGGGGGAGGATTCGGCGAGCAGTACTTC
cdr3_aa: CASSPTRGGGFGEQYF

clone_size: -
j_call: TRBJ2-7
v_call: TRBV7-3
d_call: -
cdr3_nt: TGTGCCAGCAGCCCCCGGGACTCCAGCTCCTACGAGCAGTACTTC
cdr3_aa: CASSPRDSSSYEQYF

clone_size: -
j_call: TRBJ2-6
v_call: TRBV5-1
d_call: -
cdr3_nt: TGCGCCAGCAGTTACTCCCTCAAAACAGGCTCCGGGGCCAACGTCCTGACTTTC
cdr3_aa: CASSYSLKTGSGANVLTF

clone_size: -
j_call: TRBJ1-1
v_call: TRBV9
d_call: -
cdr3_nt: TGTGCCAGCAGCGTAGTACTGTCGGGGTCTGAAGCTTTCTTT
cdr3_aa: CASSVVLSGSEAFF

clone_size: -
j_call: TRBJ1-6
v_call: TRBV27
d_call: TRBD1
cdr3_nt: TGTGCCAGTAGTCCGGGACAGTATAATTCACCCCTCCACTTT
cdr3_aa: CASSPGQYNSPLHF

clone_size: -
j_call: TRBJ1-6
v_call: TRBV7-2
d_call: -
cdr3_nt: TGTGCCAGCAGCCTGGGGGCCGCCGCGTATAATTCACCCCTCCACTTT
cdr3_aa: CASSLGAAAYNSPLHF

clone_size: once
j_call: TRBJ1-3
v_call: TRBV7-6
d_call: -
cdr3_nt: TGTGCCAGCAGCTTAGCGCAATCGGGGGGTGCAAATGGAAACACCATATATTTT
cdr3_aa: CASSLAQSGGANGNTIYF

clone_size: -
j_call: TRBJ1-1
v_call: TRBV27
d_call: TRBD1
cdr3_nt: TGTGCCAGCAGTACGGGGGGGACAGAGTGGGTTACTGAAGCTTTCTTT
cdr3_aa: CASSTGGTEWVTEAFF

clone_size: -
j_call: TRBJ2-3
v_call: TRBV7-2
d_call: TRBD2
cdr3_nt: TGTGCCAGCAGCTTAGATAGCGGGGCCTACACAGATACGCAGTATTTT
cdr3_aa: CASSLDSGAYTDTQYF

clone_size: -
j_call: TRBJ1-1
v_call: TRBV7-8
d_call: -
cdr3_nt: TGTGCCAGCAGCCCTACCGGGAGGAACACTGAAGCTTTCTTT
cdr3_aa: CASSPTGRNTEAFF

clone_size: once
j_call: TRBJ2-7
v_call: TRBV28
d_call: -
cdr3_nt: TGTGCCAGCAGTTCTCACCTGGAGGACGAGCAGTACTTC
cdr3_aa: CASSSHLEDEQYF

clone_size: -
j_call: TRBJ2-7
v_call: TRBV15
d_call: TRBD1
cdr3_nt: TGTGCCACCAGCAGACCCAGACAGGGTCACGAGCAGTACTTC
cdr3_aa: CATSRPRQGHEQYF

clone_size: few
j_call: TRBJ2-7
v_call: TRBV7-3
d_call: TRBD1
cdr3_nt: TGTGCCAGCAGCCGACAGACAGGGGGCGACGAGCAGTACTTC
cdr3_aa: CASSRQTGGDEQYF

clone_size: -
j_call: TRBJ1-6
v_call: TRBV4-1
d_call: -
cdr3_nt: TGCGCCAGCAGCTTTGACCAGGGGAATTCACCCCTCCACTTT
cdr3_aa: CASSFDQGNSPLHF

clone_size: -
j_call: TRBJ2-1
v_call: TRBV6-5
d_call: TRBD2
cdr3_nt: TGTGCCAGCAGTTACCCTTCTGCGGGAGGAAGGAATGAGCAGTTCTTC
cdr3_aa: CASSYPSAGGRNEQFF

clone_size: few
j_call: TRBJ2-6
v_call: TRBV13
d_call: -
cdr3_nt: TGTGCCAGCAGCTTAGGGACTTCGTATCCTTCTGGTGCCAACGTCCTGACTTTC
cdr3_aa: CASSLGTSYPSGANVLTF

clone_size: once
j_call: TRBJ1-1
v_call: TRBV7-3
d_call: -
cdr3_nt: TGTGCCAGCAGCTCCAGGGGGAACACTGAAGCTTTCTTT
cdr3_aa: CASSSRGNTEAFF

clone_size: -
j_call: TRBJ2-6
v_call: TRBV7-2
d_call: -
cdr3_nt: TGTGCCAGCTCAGGTCCTGGGGCCAACGTCCTGACTTTC
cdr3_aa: CASSGPGANVLTF

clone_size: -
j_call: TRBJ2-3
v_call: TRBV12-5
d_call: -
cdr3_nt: TGTGCTAGTGCCCAACTAGCTTACGCAGATACGCAGTATTTT
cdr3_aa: CASAQLAYADTQYF

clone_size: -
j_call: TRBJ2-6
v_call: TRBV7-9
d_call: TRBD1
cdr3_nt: TGTGCCAGCAACGAGGACAGGGGACACTCAGGGGCCAACGTCCTGACTTTC
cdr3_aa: CASNEDRGHSGANVLTF